This T cell receptor (beta chain) was retrieved from a study of shared clonotypes between healthy human individuals. Each PCR replicate from the sorted subsets contained about 200 ng DNA, which is some 30,000 T cell genomes. Assay: immunoSEQ multiplex PCR; the TCRdb copy retains only in-frame clones and omits some. This table holds approximately 2.5 million clones, around nine tenths found once. Worth noting for this clone: No antigen is known for it.

General observations from the study: Read depth was anticipated to influence clonotype sharing among donors. Shared across a few donors were around 5% of the naive CD4 clonotypes.

The receptor was isolated from a man aged 18 to 35 in good health. The material sequenced was naive CD4+ T cells sorted from blood. Subset defined: CD45RA+ positively selected.

The DNA of the CDR3 is TGTGCCTGGAGTGGTTCTACCGGGACTAAATTCTACGAGCAGTACTTC. Amino acid sequence: CAWSGSTGTKFYEQYF. V usage is TRBV30 and J usage is TRBJ2-7, with 7 nucleotides matching TRBD2. J was trimmed by 3 bases and V by 1 base; bases with no gene match: 12. CDR1 is GTSNPN, CDR2 SVGIG, per germline (reference sequence). CDR3 length equals 16 residues.